This T cell receptor (beta chain) is drawn from a study of blood T cell repertoires in COVID-19 (dated by TCRdb to 2020 to 2022). With respect to the entire study: The collaborator samples originated in the United States, Italy and Spain and spanned the acute and convalescent phases of COVID-19. The prospective study material was composed of cDNA or gDNA derived from T cells, B-cell-depleted T cells, or PBMCs. The dataset comprised deeply sampled blood TCRbeta repertoires from subjects exposed to, actively infected with, or recovered from COVID-19. The repertoires were released in a freely available public database intended as a resource for research on the immune response to SARS-CoV-2. The samples were drawn from the first 160 participants of the ongoing ImmuneRACE study and from 950 to 1,500 subjects provided by 6 global collaborators. Sample metadata almost always included a de-identified subject ID, COVID-19 status, age in years and sex. Where HLA class I and class II types were available, the types were taken from metadata supplied by the sample provider, not from assay-based typing.

The immunoSEQ Assay, a bias-controlled multiplex PCR, was used to amplify TCRbeta CDR3 regions from genomic DNA. The study's processing was this. Nucleated cell counts per sample were estimated from amplification of reference gene primers within the assay. To quantify the absolute abundance of each unique TCRbeta CDR3 rearrangement, sequence reads were collapsed and filtered. Productive Simpson clonality was computed per sample as the square root of Simpson's diversity index over productive rearrangements. TCRdb took this table from immuneACCESS and kept in-frame rearrangements with V and J called. Such tables lack part of the clones; where checked against another copy, unresolved V genes explain under half of the gap, and the rest is unexplained. The V and J calls and clone size are taken from that table; D and trimming were inferred from the DNA. This sample is represented by about 150,000 clones; around 85% of them were singletons. 0.6% to 0.65% of the sample belongs to the ten largest clones.

One collaborating source in Seattle enrolled patients during active infection and followed them longitudinally through the course of disease. Each collaborating institution followed its own protocols to collect whole blood in K2EDTA tubes. For TCRbeta analysis, collaborator samples were shipped as frozen whole blood, as isolated PBMCs, or as DNA extracted from either sample type. As for this clone: The antigen it recognizes is unknown. Per-nucleotide qualities are absent, and no much larger clonotype sits a single base away.

The paper's findings and limits, for the study overall: The quantity of clinical and demographic metadata differed by source and by participant and was supplied without curation.

Reading from cysteine to phenylalanine, the CDR3 counts 13 amino acids. Left in the record is the CDR3 DNA by itself, 39 bases read in frame from the first base. V gives up 3 bases and J gives up 0 bases, and the segment between their germline ends measures 5 bases. The germline V gene provides CDR1 SNHLY and CDR2 FYNNEI. The sequence is built from TRBV2 and TRBJ1-2, with no reliable assignment of the D segment. Sequences were obtained from peripheral blood. This clonotype originated in a man in his sixties with COVID-19, enrolled during active disease. The sequenced DNA: TGTGCCAGCAGTGAGGGAGCTAACTATGGCTACACCTTC. Its protein is CASSEGANYGYTF.